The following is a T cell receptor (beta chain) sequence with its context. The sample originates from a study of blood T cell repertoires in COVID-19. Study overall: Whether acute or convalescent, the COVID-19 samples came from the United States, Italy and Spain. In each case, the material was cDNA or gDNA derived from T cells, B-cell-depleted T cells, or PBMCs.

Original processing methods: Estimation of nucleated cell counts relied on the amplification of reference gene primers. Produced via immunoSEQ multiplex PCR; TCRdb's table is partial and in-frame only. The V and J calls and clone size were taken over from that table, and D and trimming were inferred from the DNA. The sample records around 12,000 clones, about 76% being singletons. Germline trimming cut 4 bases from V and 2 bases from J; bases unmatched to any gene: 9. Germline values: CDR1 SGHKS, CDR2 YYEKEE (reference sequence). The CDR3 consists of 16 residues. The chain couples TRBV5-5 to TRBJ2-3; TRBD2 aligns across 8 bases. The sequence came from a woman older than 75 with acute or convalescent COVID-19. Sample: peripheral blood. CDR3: CASSLVGRGATDTQYF. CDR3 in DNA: TGTGCCAGCAGCCTCGTAGGGCGGGGGGCCACAGATACGCAGTATTTT.